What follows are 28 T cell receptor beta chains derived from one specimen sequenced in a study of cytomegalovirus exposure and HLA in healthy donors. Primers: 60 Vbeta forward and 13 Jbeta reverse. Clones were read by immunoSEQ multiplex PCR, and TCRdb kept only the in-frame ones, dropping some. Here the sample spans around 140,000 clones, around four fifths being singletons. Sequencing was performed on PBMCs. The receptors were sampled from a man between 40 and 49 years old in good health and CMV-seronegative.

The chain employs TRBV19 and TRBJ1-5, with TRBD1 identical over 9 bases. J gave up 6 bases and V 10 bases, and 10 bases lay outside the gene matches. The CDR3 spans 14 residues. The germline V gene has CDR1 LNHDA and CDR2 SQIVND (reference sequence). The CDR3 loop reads CATKGQGGSQPQHF. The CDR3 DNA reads TGTGCCACCAAGGGACAGGGAGGATCTCAGCCCCAGCATTTT.

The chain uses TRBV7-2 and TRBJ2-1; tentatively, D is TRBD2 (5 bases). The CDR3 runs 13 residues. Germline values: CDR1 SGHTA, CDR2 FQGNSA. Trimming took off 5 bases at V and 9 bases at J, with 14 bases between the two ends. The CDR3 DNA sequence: TGTGCCAGCAGCGCCGAGAGGGTAAGTGAGCAGTTCTTC. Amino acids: CASSAERVSEQFF.

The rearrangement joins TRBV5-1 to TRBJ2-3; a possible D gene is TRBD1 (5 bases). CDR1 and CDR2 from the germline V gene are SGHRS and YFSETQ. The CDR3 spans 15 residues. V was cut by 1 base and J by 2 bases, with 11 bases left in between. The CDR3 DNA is TGCGCCAGCAGCTTGACAGGAATTACCACAGATACGCAGTATTTT. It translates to CASSLTGITTDTQYF.

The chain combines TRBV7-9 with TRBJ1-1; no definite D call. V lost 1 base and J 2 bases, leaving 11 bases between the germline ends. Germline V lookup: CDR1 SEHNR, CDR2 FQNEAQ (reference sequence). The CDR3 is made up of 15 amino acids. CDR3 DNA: TGTGCCAGCAGCTTAGGGGGAGGAGGTAACACTGAAGCTTTCTTT. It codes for CASSLGGGGNTEAFF.

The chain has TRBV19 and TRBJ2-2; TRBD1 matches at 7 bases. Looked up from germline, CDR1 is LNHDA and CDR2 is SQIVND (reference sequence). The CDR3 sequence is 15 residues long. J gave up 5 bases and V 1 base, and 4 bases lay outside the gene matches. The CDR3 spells CASSIGDRVTGELFF. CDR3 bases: TGTGCCAGTAGTATAGGCGACAGGGTTACCGGGGAGCTGTTTTTT.

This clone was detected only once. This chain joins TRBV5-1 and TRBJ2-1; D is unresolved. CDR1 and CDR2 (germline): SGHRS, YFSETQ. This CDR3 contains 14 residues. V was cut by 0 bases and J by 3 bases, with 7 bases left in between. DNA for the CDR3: TGCGCCAGCAGCTTGGCCACGGTCTACAATGAGCAGTTCTTC. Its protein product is CASSLATVYNEQFF.

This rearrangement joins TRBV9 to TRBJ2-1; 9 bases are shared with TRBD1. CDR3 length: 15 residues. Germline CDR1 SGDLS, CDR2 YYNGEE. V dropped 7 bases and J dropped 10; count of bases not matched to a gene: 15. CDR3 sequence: CASSSTGGPTWEQFF. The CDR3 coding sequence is TGTGCCAGCTCATCGACAGGGGGACCTACATGGGAGCAGTTCTTC.

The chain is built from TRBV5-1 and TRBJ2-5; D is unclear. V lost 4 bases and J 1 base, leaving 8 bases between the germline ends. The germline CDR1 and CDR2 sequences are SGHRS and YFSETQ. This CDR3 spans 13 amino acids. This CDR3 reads CASSPLPQETQYF. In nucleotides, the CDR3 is TGCGCCAGCAGCCCACTACCCCAAGAGACCCAGTACTTC.

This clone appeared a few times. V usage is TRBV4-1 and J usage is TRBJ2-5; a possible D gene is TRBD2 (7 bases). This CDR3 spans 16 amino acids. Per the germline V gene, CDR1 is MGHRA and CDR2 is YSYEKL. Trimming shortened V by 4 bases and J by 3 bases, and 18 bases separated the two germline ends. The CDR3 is CASSPRGGAEEETQYF. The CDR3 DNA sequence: TGCGCCAGCAGCCCCCGAGGGGGGGCCGAGGAAGAGACCCAGTACTTC.

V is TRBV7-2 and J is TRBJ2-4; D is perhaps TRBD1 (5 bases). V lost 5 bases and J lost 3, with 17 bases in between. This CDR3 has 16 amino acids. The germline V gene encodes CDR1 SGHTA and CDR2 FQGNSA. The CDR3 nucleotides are TGTGCCAGCAGCCCAGCTTCTAGGGGCCTCAAAAACATTCAGTACTTC. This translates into CASSPASRGLKNIQYF. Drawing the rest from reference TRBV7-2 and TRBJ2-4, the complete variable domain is GAGVSQSPSNKVTEKGKDVELRCDPISGHTALYWYRQSLGQGLEFLIYFQGNSAPDKSGLPSDRFSAERTGGSVSTLTIQRTQQEDSAVYLCASSPASRGLKNIQYFGAGTRLSVL.

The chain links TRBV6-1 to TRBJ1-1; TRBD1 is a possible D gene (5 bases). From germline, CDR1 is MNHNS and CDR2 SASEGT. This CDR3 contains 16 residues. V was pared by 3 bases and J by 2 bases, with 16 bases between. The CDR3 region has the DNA TGTGCCAGCAGTGATCCGGGGGGGGGTCAAAACACTGAAGCTTTCTTT. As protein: CASSDPGGGQNTEAFF.

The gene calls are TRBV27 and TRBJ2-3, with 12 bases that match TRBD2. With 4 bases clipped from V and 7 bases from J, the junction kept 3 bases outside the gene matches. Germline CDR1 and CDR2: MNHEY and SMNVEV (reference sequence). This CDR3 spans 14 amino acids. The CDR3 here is CASSSTSGSYTQYF. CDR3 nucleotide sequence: TGTGCCAGCAGTTCGACTAGCGGGAGTTATACGCAGTATTTT.

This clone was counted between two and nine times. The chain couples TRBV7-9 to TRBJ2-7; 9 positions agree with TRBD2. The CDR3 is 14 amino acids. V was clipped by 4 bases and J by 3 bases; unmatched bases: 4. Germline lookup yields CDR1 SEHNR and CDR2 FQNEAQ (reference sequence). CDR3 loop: CASSSRLAVYEQYF. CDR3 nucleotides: TGTGCCAGCAGCTCCAGACTAGCGGTCTACGAGCAGTACTTC.

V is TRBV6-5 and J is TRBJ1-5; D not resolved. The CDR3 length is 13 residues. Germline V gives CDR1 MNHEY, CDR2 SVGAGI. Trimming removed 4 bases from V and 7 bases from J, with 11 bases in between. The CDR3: CASSSGSGQPQHF. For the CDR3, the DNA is TGTGCCAGCAGTTCTGGGAGTGGGCAGCCCCAGCATTTT.

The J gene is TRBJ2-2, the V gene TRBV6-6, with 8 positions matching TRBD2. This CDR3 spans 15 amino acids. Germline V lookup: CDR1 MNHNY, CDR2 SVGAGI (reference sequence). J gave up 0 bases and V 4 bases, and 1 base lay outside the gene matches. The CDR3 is CASSLAGTNTGELFF. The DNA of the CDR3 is TGTGCCAGCAGTTTAGCGGGAACGAACACCGGGGAGCTGTTTTTT.

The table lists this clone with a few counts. CDR3 residues: CASRAGLAEPRGSTDTQYF. As DNA, the CDR3 is TGTGCCAGCAGGGCGGGACTAGCGGAGCCCCGGGGGAGCACAGATACGCAGTATTTT. The chain carries TRBV27 and TRBJ2-3; TRBD2 agrees at 11 bases. Losses at the gene ends were 6 bases for V and 0 bases for J; bases not matched to a gene: 14. This CDR3 contains 19 residues. Germline V gene lookup returns CDR1 MNHEY and CDR2 SMNVEV (reference sequence).

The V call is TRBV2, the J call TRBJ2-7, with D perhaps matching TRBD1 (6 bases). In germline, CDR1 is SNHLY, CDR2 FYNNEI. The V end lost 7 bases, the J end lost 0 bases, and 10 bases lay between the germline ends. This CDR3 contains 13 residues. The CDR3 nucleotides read TGTGCCAGCAACGGACAGAACTCCTACGAGCAGTACTTC. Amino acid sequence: CASNGQNSYEQYF.

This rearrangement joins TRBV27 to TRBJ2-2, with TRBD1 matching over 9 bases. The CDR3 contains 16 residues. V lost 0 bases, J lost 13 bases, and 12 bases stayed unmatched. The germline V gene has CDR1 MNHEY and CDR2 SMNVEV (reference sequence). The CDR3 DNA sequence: TGTGCCAGCAGTTTATCGGGACAGGGACAAATTGGCGGGCTGTTTTTT. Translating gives CASSLSGQGQIGGLFF.

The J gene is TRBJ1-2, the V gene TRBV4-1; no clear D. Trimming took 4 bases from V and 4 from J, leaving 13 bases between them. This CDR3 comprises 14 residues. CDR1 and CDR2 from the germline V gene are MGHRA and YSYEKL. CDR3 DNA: TGCGCCAGCAGCCTGCCCTCCGGGGTCTATGGCTACACCTTC. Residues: CASSLPSGVYGYTF.

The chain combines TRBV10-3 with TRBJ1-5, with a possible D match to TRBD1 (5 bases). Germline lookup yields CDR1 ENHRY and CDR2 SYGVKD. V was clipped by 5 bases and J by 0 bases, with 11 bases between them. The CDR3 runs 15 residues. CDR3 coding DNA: TGTGCCATCAGTATAACGACAGATAGCAATCAGCCCCAGCATTTT. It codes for CAISITTDSNQPQHF.

CDR3 DNA sequence: TGTGCCAGCAGCCTAACTAGCGGGGGCCTGCAAGAGACCCAGTACTTC. Its protein is CASSLTSGGLQETQYF. V usage is TRBV27 and J usage is TRBJ2-5; 11 bases fit TRBD2. CDR1 MNHEY and CDR2 SMNVEV come from the germline V gene (reference sequence). The CDR3 contains 16 residues. V gave up 6 bases and J gave up 2 bases; unmatched junction bases: 8.

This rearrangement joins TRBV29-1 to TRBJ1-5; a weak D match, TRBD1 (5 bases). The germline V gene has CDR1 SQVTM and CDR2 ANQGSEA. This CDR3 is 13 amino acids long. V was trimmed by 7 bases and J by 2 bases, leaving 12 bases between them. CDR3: CSDDSFGNQPQHF. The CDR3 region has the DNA TGCAGCGACGACAGTTTCGGCAATCAGCCCCAGCATTTT.

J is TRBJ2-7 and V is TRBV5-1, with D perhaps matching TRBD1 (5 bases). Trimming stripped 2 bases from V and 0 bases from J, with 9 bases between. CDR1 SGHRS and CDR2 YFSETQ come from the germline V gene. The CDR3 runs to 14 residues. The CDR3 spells CASSFRVSSYEQYF. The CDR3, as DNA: TGCGCCAGCAGCTTCAGGGTGAGCTCCTACGAGCAGTACTTC.

This CDR3 reads CASSLAGTGGKETQYF. The CDR3 DNA reads TGCGCCAGCAGCTTGGCCGGGACAGGGGGCAAAGAGACCCAGTACTTC. The V gene is TRBV5-1, the J gene TRBJ2-5; the match to TRBD1 covers 12 bases. Germline CDR1 and CDR2: SGHRS and YFSETQ. The CDR3 extends over 16 amino acids. Trimming at V came to 0 bases and at J to 3 bases, leaving 3 bases not matched to a gene. The full variable domain, completed using reference TRBV5-1 and TRBJ2-5, is KAGVTQTPRYLIKTRGQQVTLSCSPISGHRSVSWYQQTPGQGLQFLFEYFSETQRNKGNFPGRFSGRQFSNSRSEMNVSTLELGDSALYLCASSLAGTGGKETQYFGPGTRLLVL.

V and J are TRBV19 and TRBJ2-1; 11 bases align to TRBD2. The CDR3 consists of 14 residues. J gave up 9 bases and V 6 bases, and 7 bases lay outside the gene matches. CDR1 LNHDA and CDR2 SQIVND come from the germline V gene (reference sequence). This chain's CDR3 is CASSPTSGSSEQFF. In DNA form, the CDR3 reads TGTGCCAGTAGCCCTACTAGCGGGAGTTCTGAGCAGTTCTTC.

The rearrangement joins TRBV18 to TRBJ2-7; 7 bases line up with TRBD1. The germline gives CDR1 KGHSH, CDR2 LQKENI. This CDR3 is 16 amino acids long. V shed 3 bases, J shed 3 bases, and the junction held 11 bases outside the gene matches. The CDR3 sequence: CASSPPHRTGIYEQYF. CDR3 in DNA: TGTGCCAGCTCACCGCCGCACAGGACAGGTATCTACGAGCAGTACTTC.

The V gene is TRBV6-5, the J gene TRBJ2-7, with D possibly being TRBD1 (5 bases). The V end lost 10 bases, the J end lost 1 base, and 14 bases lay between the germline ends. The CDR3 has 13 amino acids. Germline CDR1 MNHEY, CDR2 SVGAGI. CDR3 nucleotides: TGTGCCACCAAACCAACAGGTTCCTACGAGCAGTACTTC. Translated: CATKPTGSYEQYF.

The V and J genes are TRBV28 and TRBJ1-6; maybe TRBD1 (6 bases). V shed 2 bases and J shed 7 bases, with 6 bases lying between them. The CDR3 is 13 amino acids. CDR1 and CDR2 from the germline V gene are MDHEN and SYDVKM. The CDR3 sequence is CASSLTGNSPLHF. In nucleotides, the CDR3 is TGTGCCAGCAGTTTAACAGGGAATTCACCCCTCCACTTT.